This section outlines one T cell receptor beta chain sequence together with its context. The antigen is not known. Free of recent acute infections or vaccinations, the donors were healthy HIV-negative adults. Trimming took off 1 base at V and 9 bases at J, with 7 bases between the two ends. Germline CDR1 and CDR2: SGHVS and FNYEAQ. This CDR3 spans 12 amino acids. The data are from a study of shared clonotypes between healthy human individuals. Study results and limitations: Although depth was large, rarefaction showed that sequencing of the sorted subsets was incomplete. Researchers sampled only blood; tissue repertoires likely differ.

In the authors' workflow: With immunoSEQ giving junction-only sequences and no quality scores, filtering differed. The method was immunoSEQ multiplex PCR; TCRdb's version includes in-frame clones alone and lacks a portion of them. Clone size and the V and J calls come from that table; the DNA yielded D and trimming. This sample has just under 350,000 clones, with around 79% found just once. V and J are TRBV7-6 and TRBJ2-1; D is uncertain. This TCR came from a man aged 30 to 39 in good health. The sample was memory CD4+ T cells sorted from blood. Stated subset: CD45RA-negative fraction. CDR3 in DNA: TGTGCCAGCAGCTTAGTGAAATTTGAGCAGTTCTTC. It yields the protein CASSLVKFEQFF.